These 19 T cell receptor beta chains originate from one sample sequenced in a study of graft-versus-host responses after intestinal transplantation. Their antigen targets remain unknown. Method: immunoSEQ multiplex PCR; TCRdb's copy keeps in-frame clones and lacks some. The table has roughly 90,000 clones, around 90% seen once. The material was unstimulated CD4+ T cells sorted from spleen or lymph node cells, obtained before transplant. The receptor source for this set is a human donor who was the organ donor for an intestinal transplant.

The rearrangement links TRBV6-1 to TRBJ1-2, with D maybe TRBD1 (6 bases). V was shortened by 4 bases and J by 8 bases, with 14 bases between the two germline ends. There are 13 residues in the CDR3. Germline V gives CDR1 MNHNS, CDR2 SASEGT. Here the CDR3 DNA reads TGTGCCAGCAGTGTACAGGGAAGAGGCGGCTACACCTTC. Protein product: CASSVQGRGGYTF.

The chain is built from TRBV2 and TRBJ1-4, with a possible D match to TRBD1 (5 bases). V was trimmed by 6 bases and J by 4 bases, leaving 15 bases between them. Germline-derived CDR1 and CDR2 are SNHLY and FYNNEI. CDR3 size: 15 residues. CDR3 in amino acids: CASRDFRGLNEKLFF. CDR3 DNA sequence: TGTGCCAGCAGGGACTTTAGGGGACTTAATGAAAAACTGTTTTTT.

The gene calls are TRBV10-2 and TRBJ2-5; 10 bases are shared with TRBD2. The CDR3 runs to 16 residues. V shed 4 bases, J shed 4 bases, and the junction held 9 bases outside the gene matches. Per the germline V gene, CDR1 is WSHSY and CDR2 is SAAADI. The CDR3 spells CASSGKASGSPETQYF. As DNA, the CDR3 is TGCGCCAGCAGTGGGAAGGCTAGCGGGAGCCCAGAGACCCAGTACTTC.

This clone was detected only a few times. The V gene is TRBV28, the J gene TRBJ2-2; D possibly corresponds to TRBD1 (6 bases). The CDR3 runs 15 residues. Trimming took off 6 bases at V and 6 bases at J, with 17 bases between the two ends. Germline CDR1 is MDHEN and CDR2 is SYDVKM. The CDR3 here is CASSSTGLKAGELFF. CDR3 coding DNA: TGTGCCAGCAGCTCTACAGGGCTAAAGGCCGGGGAGCTGTTTTTT.

Comment on this clone: One end of the junction is discordant with germline, which a read error may explain. This chain connects TRBV9 to TRBJ1-1; possible D gene TRBD1, 6 bases. Germline loops: CDR1 SGDLS, CDR2 YYNGEE. The CDR3 sequence is 14 residues long. CDR3 protein: CASSEQGGNTEAFF. The DNA for the CDR3 is TGTGCCAGCAGCGAACAGGGAGGGAACACTGAAGCCTTCTTT.

V and J are TRBV6-1 and TRBJ1-5; D perhaps matches TRBD1 (5 bases). Germline values: CDR1 MNHNS, CDR2 SASEGT. Deletions cut 7 bases from V and 0 bases from J, with 13 bases between. The CDR3 covers 15 residues. CDR3 residues: CASTEGLYSNQPQHF. Here the CDR3 DNA reads TGTGCCAGCACCGAGGGACTTTATAGCAATCAGCCCCAGCATTTT.

This rearrangement joins TRBV6-1 to TRBJ2-7; 7 bases match TRBD1. Per the germline V gene, CDR1 is MNHNS and CDR2 is SASEGT. The CDR3 is 14 residues long. After removal of 6 bases from V and 5 bases from J, the junction contained 10 bases not matched to a gene. Written as DNA, the CDR3 is TGTGCCAGCAGACAATCGGGACAGATGAACGAGCAGTACTTC. Residues: CASRQSGQMNEQYF.

The chain carries TRBV6-1 and TRBJ2-4, with D maybe TRBD1 (6 bases). CDR3 length: 13 residues. CDR1 is MNHNS, CDR2 SASEGT, per germline. The V and J ends lost 2 bases and 6 bases respectively, with 8 bases between them. CDR3 loop: CASSESRGNIQYF. The CDR3 coding sequence is TGTGCCAGCAGTGAATCCAGGGGAAACATTCAGTACTTC.

The chain has TRBV5-1 and TRBJ1-1, with D unclear. This CDR3 is built from 13 residues. Germline-derived CDR1 and CDR2 are SGHRS and YFSETQ. The V gene lost 0 bases and the J gene lost 3 bases, with 6 bases spanning the gap. The CDR3: CASSLGPDTEAFF. CDR3 nucleotide sequence: TGCGCCAGCAGCTTGGGCCCAGACACTGAAGCTTTCTTT.

This rearrangement joins TRBV6-5 to TRBJ2-3; 7 bases match TRBD2. The CDR3 totals 15 residues. Germline CDR1 reads MNHEY; CDR2 reads SVGAGI. After removal of 5 bases from V and 6 bases from J, the junction contained 11 bases not matched to a gene. The CDR3 loop is CASSPRGLQLDTQYF. CDR3 DNA sequence: TGTGCCAGCAGTCCACGGGGACTACAATTGGATACGCAGTATTTT.

V and J are TRBV5-5 and TRBJ1-4; a possible D gene is TRBD1 (6 bases). Trimming cost V 2 bases and J 8 bases, with 19 bases left between them. The germline V gene encodes CDR1 SGHKS and CDR2 YYEKEE (reference sequence). This CDR3 comprises 16 residues. The CDR3 sequence is CASSFIHRAAGEKLFF. The CDR3 bases are TGTGCCAGCAGCTTCATCCACAGGGCGGCTGGGGAAAAACTGTTTTTT.

The chain uses TRBV6-5 and TRBJ2-3; the match to TRBD1 covers 9 bases. The CDR3 runs 15 residues. Losses at the gene ends were 6 bases for V and 1 base for J; bases not matched to a gene: 5. Germline CDR1 and CDR2: MNHEY and SVGAGI. The CDR3 here is CASRDRGGGTDTQYF. The CDR3 nucleotides read TGTGCCAGCAGGGACAGGGGAGGGGGCACAGATACGCAGTATTTT.

V is TRBV9 and J is TRBJ2-1; D possibly corresponds to TRBD2 (6 bases). The CDR3 extends over 15 amino acids. The V end lost 0 bases, the J end lost 3 bases, and 10 bases lay between the germline ends. Germline loops: CDR1 SGDLS, CDR2 YYNGEE. CDR3 in DNA: TGTGCCAGCAGCGTAGGGCTAGCGATCTACAATGAGCAGTTCTTC. It codes for CASSVGLAIYNEQFF.

The V call is TRBV7-9, the J call TRBJ1-2, with 8 positions matching TRBD1. The V gene's germline CDR1 is SEHNR and CDR2 FQNEAQ (reference sequence). V shed 5 bases, J shed 3 bases, and the junction held 11 bases outside the gene matches. The CDR3 has 16 amino acids. The chain's CDR3 is CASSGQGGIGHYGYTF. For the CDR3, the DNA is TGTGCCAGCAGCGGACAGGGTGGGATCGGGCACTATGGCTACACCTTC.

This clone was picked up one time. The rearrangement uses TRBV5-1 and TRBJ2-7; the D gene is possibly TRBD2 (5 bases). The length of the CDR3 is 14 residues. Germline CDR1 and CDR2: SGHRS and YFSETQ. V lost 3 bases, J lost 3 bases, and 13 bases lay in between. This CDR3 is CASSYDAEGYEQYF. The CDR3 bases are TGCGCCAGCAGCTACGACGCCGAGGGCTACGAGCAGTACTTC.

This chain uses TRBV6-1 with TRBJ1-6, with a weak D call TRBD1 (6 bases). V dropped 3 bases and J dropped 3 bases, with 15 bases sitting between them. Germline CDR1 and CDR2: MNHNS and SASEGT. This CDR3 is built from 17 residues. The CDR3 protein is CASSDTPGQRYNSPLHF. The CDR3 nucleotides read TGTGCCAGCAGTGACACCCCCGGACAGCGCTATAATTCACCCCTCCACTTT.

The V call is TRBV4-3, the J call TRBJ2-7, with 9 bases identical to TRBD1. V was clipped by 0 bases and J by 2 bases; unmatched bases: 2. The germline gives CDR1 LGHNA, CDR2 YSLEER. The CDR3 is made up of 15 amino acids. The CDR3 DNA reads TGCGCCAGCAGCCAAGACCGGACAGGGGCCTACGAGCAGTACTTC. Its protein product is CASSQDRTGAYEQYF.

CDR3 sequence (DNA): TGTGCCAGCAGCCCTACTGGCTACGAGCAGTACTTC. Its translation is CASSPTGYEQYF. The rearrangement uses TRBV7-2 and TRBJ2-7; D gene ambiguous. Germline CDR1 reads SGHTA; CDR2 reads FQGNSA. Trimming pared 5 bases from V and 3 bases from J, leaving 8 bases between. The CDR3 runs 12 residues.

The chain carries TRBV11-2 and TRBJ2-1; 8 bases agree with TRBD1. The CDR3 contains 19 residues. V lost 3 bases and J lost 4; bases outside the gene matches: 17. Germline lookup yields CDR1 SGHAT and CDR2 FQNNGV. The CDR3 protein is CASSFILDRDRWGYNEQFF. CDR3 DNA sequence: TGTGCCAGCAGCTTCATCCTCGACAGGGACAGGTGGGGGTACAATGAGCAGTTCTTC.